The present entry profiles one T cell receptor (beta chain) with its context. The CDR3 runs to 15 residues. The ends lost 1 base at V and 5 bases at J; junction bases unmatched: 8. The germline CDR1 and CDR2 sequences are KGHSY and FQNENV. This record comes from a study of blood T cell repertoires in COVID-19. The wider study: Samples of COVID-19 (acute and convalescent) were obtained from the United States, Italy and Spain. T cells, B-cell-depleted T cells, or PBMCs provided the cDNA or gDNA that served as material.

Authors' analysis steps: Nucleated cell counts were estimated from reference gene primer amplification. Generated by immunoSEQ multiplex PCR, the TCRdb table keeps only in-frame clones and is missing some. V, J and clone size derive from that table, while D and trimming were established from the DNA sequence. The data contain around 81,000 clones, roughly 86% of them singletons. The source material was peripheral blood. V is TRBV16 and J is TRBJ2-7; 7 bases agree with TRBD1. This sequence was found in a man in his 70s with acute or convalescent COVID-19. CDR3 loop: CASSQFKQGFHEQYF. CDR3 nucleotides: TGTGCCAGCAGCCAATTTAAACAGGGGTTCCACGAGCAGTACTTC. The entire variable domain, with the rest obtained from reference TRBV16 and TRBJ2-7, is as follows: GEEVAQTPKHLVRGEGQKAKLYCAPIKGHSYVFWYQQVLKNEFKFLISFQNENVFDETGMPKERFSAKCLPNSPCSLEIQATKLEDSAVYFCASSQFKQGFHEQYFGPGTRLTVT.